The present entry profiles one T cell receptor beta chain with its context. What it binds is unknown. The data are from a study of regulatory T cells in long-lasting Graves disease. Stated time point: persistent/refractory GD, antithyroid drugs over 5 years with positive TRAb. From PBMCs, RNA was extracted and then used to make the TCR library. Arm-PCR of CDR3 regions and iRepertoire HTBI primers were the basis on which TCR beta libraries were built. Under the authors' procedure: Identified across the samples were 62 TRBV segments and over twelve TRBJ segments. TCRdb re-analysed the multiplex PCR reads in MiXCR, keeping a single row per CDR3 protein. TCRdb assigned the V and J calls; the authors' analysis was not used. The table lists 600,000 to 800,000 distinct CDR3 sequences, 30% of them singletons. Study conclusions and caveats: Under persistent disease, TRBV28, TRBJ1-2 and TRBJ2-5 were used preferentially.

The CDR3 is 14 amino acids. V gave up 6 bases and J gave up 3 bases, with 15 bases separating them. Germline-derived CDR1 and CDR2 are LGHDT and YNNKEL (reference sequence). The chain employs TRBV3-1 and TRBJ2-7; D is uncertain. Sequenced here: peripheral blood mononuclear cells (PBMCs), sampled when the disease was refractory, from a patient treated with antithyroid drugs. The sequence was collected from a female donor with Graves disease. CDR3: CASSDLGHLYEQYF. For the CDR3, the DNA is TGTGCCAGCAGTGATCTTGGGCACCTCTACGAGCAGTACTTC.